This entry features one T cell receptor beta chain sequence. What antigen it recognizes has not been identified. No much larger clone exists at a distance of one base, and base qualities are not known. Patients with autoimmune disease history or receiving systemic immunosuppression were excluded from the trial. Peripheral blood for TCR sequencing was collected from all dose cohorts at baseline, on cycle 4 day 1, and on cycle 7 day 1. Samples came from an open-label, multicenter, first-in-human phase I dose-escalation trial of ivuxolimab. Adults with locally advanced or metastatic melanoma, renal cell, hepatocellular, or head and neck squamous cell carcinoma were enrolled in the trial. Before TCR sequencing, CD4+ T cells and CD8+ T cells from peripheral blood were sorted into separate populations. For sequencing of the TCRbeta CDR3 region, genomic DNA was extracted from the sorted cells. The immunoSEQ Assay was used for sequencing of TCRbeta CDR3 regions. TCRdb stores this immuneACCESS table with in-frame sequences only. Part of the clones is absent; in the studies checked, under half of the shortfall reflects unresolved V genes, and no reason is known for the rest. The sample data list over 45,000 clones, and just over 85% of these were observed just once. Of the sample, 3.4% falls within the top ten clones.

This specimen comes from a study of OX40 agonist ivuxolimab in advanced cancers. For the study in its entirety: Ivuxolimab, which targeted the costimulatory receptor OX40 (CD134), was an agonistic, fully human IgG2 monoclonal antibody. Intravenous ivuxolimab was administered to patients every 2 weeks at six dose levels: 0.01, 0.1, 0.3, 1.5, 3 and 10 mg/kg. Of the approximately 50 dose-escalation patients, hepatocellular carcinoma was present in 19, melanoma in approximately 15, renal cell carcinoma in 9 and head and neck cancer in 9. A male proportion of roughly 80% and a mean age of around 60 years, ranging from about 23 to 90, were recorded for the dose-escalation cohort. Patients were allowed to have had prior anti-PD-1, anti-PD-L1 or anti-CTLA-4 therapy, and more than 35% of the dose-escalation patients had been treated with checkpoint inhibitors. Partial responses occurred in three dose-escalation patients: two with cutaneous melanoma and one with hepatocellular carcinoma. The purpose of peripheral TCRbeta sequencing was to test whether ivuxolimab changed TCR sequence diversity and led to clonal T-cell expansion. The monotherapy dose-escalation portion (N ≈ 56 patients) of the phase I ivuxolimab trial is reported in the paper.

The CDR3 starts with the cysteine, ends with the phenylalanine, and has 14 residues. This entry keeps only the CDR3 DNA: 42 bases, framed from base 1. From the germline V gene (reference sequence), CDR1 is WNHNN and CDR2 is SYGVQD. From V the trimming removes 3 bases and from J it removes 7 bases, while the gene matches leave 5 bases of the junction unaccounted for. Beyond this particular receptor, the publication reports: After ivuxolimab, expanded clones were on average more numerous among CD8+ T cells than among CD4+ T cells. At doses from 0.1 to 3.0 mg/kg, clonal expansion was seen in both CD4+ and CD8+ blood T cells between baseline and week 6. In the 0.1-3.0 mg/kg groups, partial responders were among the patients with the lowest normalized peripheral clonal expansion, particularly in CD8+ T cells. Antigen specificity was not determined for the clonally expanded peripheral T cells. Low levels of normalized T-cell clonal expansion were also seen in some patients who did not respond.

Sequenced here: CD4+ or CD8+ T cells sorted from blood, sampled in a trial of the OX40 agonist ivuxolimab. This receptor was identified in an adult with an advanced solid tumor such as melanoma, head and neck, liver or kidney cancer. The chain is made from TRBV10-1 and TRBJ2-1; 8 bases in between match TRBD2. The CDR3 protein sequence reads: CASSESGSLNEQFF. The DNA sequence is TGCGCCAGCAGTGAAAGCGGGAGCTTAAATGAGCAGTTCTTC.